This TCR beta chain was captured in a study of CD8 T cells in Susac syndrome. From blood CD8+ and CD4+ T cells, TCR beta sequences were generated. The multiple sclerosis controls comprised treatment-naive patients whose relapsing-remitting disease was stable or active. Negative isolation was used for CD8+ and CD4+ T cells and FACS enrichment for TEMRA cells. Random hexamers served to reverse transcribe roughly 0.45 to 1 ug RNA. Using its own MiXCR run on the immunoSEQ multiplex PCR reads, TCRdb lists one record per CDR3 protein. The sample includes about 430,000 distinct CDR3 sequences, more than 80% of them seen just once. Trimming removed 7 bases at V and 3 bases at J, with 4 bases between. Looked up from germline, CDR1 is MGHRA and CDR2 is YSYEKL. This CDR3 spans 12 amino acids. Study-wide findings and caveats: It was acknowledged by the study that relatively few individuals were included in its TCR sequencing and HLA analysis.

Comment on this clonotype: Its antigen remains unknown.

The chain links TRBV4-1 to TRBJ2-6, with D unresolved. The sequence derives from a human donor with multiple sclerosis. Source material: CD8+ T cells from PBMCs. DNA of the CDR3: TGCGCCAGCATCGGTGGGGCCAACGTCCTGACTTTC. Translation: CASIGGANVLTF.